What follows describes a single TCR beta chain. Its antigen is unknown. The J segment lost 1 base and the V segment lost 5 bases, leaving 4 bases of the junction unmatched. CDR1 and CDR2 from the germline V gene are SGHTA and FQGTGA. The CDR3 runs to 14 residues. The sample belongs to a study of T cell repertoires in ileal Crohn's disease. Study overall: Patients had a median approximately 8-year disease duration, and about 40% were active smokers. Every patient was operated on for stricturing (about 60%) or penetrating (approximately 39%) complications. About half received postoperative treatment, around 10 with thiopurines and around 18 anti-TNF. Study-wide findings and caveats: Compared with non-smokers, active smokers at surgery showed more clonal expansions.

The repertoire was sequenced with immunoSEQ multiplex PCR; TCRdb's copy has only in-frame clones and lacks some. The sample holds approximately 17,000 clones, less than 85% seen once. The sequenced material came from ileal tissue. This TCR was recovered from an adult with Crohn's disease. This rearrangement joins TRBV7-3 to TRBJ1-1; 7 nucleotides align to TRBD1. The CDR3 bases are TGTGCCAGCAGCCCTGGGACAGCGAACACTGAAGCTTTCTTT. This gives the protein CASSPGTANTEAFF.